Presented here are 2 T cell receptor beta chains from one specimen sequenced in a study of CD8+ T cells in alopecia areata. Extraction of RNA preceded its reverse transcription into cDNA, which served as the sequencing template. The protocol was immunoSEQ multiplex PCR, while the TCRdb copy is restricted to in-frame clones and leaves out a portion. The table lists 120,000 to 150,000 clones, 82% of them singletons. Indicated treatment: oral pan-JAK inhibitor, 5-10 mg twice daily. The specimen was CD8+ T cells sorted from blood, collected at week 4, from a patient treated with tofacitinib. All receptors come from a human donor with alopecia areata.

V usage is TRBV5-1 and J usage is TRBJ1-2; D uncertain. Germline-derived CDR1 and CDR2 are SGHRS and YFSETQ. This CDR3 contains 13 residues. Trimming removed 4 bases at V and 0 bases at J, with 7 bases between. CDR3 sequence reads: CASSQTTNYGYTF. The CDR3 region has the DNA TGCGCCAGCAGCCAGACAACTAACTATGGCTACACCTTC.

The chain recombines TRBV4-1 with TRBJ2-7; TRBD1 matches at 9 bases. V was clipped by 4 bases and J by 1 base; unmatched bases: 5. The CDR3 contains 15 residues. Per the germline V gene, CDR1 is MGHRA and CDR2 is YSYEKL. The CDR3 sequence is CASSLTGTGSYEQYF. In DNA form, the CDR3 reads TGCGCCAGCAGCCTAACCGGGACAGGGTCCTACGAGCAGTACTTC.